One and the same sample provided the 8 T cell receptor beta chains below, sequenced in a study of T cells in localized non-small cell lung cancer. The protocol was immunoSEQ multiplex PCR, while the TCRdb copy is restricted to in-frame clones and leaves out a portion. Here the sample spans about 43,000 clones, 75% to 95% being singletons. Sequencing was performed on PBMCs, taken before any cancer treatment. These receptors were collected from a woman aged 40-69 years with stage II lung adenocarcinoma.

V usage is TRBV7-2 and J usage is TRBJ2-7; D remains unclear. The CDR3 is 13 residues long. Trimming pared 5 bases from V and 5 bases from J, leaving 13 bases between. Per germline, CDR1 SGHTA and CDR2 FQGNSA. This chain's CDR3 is CASSPGSADEQYF. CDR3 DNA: TGTGCCAGCAGCCCCGGGTCTGCGGACGAGCAGTACTTC.

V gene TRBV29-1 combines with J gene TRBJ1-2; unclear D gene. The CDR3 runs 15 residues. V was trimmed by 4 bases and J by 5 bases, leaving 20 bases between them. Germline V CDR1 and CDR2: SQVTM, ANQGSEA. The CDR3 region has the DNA TGCAGCGTTGCCCCTTACCGATCACAGACGTATGGCTACACCTTC. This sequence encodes CSVAPYRSQTYGYTF.

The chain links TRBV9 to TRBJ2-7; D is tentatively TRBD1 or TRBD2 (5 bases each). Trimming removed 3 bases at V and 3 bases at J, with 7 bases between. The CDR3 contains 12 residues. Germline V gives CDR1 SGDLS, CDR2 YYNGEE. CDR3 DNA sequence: TGTGCCAGCAGCGGAGGGGACTACGAGCAGTACTTC. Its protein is CASSGGDYEQYF.

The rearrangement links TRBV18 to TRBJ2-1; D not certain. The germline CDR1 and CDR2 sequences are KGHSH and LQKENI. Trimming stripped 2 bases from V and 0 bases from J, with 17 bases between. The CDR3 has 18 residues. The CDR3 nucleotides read TGTGCCAGCTCACCAAGAATAACTAAGAGGAGCTCCTACAATGAGCAGTTCTTC. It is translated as CASSPRITKRSSYNEQFF.

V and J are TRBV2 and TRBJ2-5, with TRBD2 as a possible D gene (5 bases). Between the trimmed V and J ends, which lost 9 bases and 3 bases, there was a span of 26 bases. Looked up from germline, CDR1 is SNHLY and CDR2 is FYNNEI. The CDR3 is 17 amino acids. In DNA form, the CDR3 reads TGTGCCAGTAGGGTTCGGCGGGCTGGCCGTATAAAAGAGACCCAGTACTTC. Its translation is CASRVRRAGRIKETQYF.

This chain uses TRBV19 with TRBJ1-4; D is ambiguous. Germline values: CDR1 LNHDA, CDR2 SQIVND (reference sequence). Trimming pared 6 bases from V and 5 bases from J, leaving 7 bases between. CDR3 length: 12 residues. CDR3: CASRDQNEKLFF. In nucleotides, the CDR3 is TGTGCCAGTAGGGACCAGAATGAAAAACTGTTTTTT.

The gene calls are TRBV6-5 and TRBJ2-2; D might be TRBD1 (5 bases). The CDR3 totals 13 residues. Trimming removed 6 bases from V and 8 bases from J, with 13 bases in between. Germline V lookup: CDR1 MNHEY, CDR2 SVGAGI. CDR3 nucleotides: TGTGCCAGCAGCGCCCTCAGGGAAGGGGAGCTGTTTTTT. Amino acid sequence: CASSALREGELFF.

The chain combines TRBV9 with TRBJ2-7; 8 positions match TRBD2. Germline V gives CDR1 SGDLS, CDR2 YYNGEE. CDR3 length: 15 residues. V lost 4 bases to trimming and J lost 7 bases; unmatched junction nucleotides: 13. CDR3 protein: CASSPELAVLGEQYF. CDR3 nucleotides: TGTGCCAGCAGCCCCGAACTAGCGGTGTTGGGAGAGCAGTACTTC.